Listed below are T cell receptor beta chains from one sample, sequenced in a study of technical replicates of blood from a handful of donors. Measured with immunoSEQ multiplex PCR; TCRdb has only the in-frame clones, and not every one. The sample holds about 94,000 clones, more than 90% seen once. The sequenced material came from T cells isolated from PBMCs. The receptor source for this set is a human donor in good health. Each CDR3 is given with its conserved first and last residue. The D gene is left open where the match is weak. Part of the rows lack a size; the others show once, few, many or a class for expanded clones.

CDR3 protein: CASSFDRGTRYEQYF
CDR3 DNA: TGTGCCAGCAGTTTCGACAGGGGGACACGGTACGAGCAGTACTTC
V gene: TRBV27
J gene: TRBJ2-7
D gene: TRBD1
clone size: -

CDR3 protein: CASSGQGEKLFF
CDR3 DNA: TGTGCCAGCTCAGGTCAGGGTGAAAAACTGTTTTTT
V gene: TRBV28
J gene: TRBJ1-4
D gene: -
clone size: -

CDR3 protein: CASSSAGGEGRDTQYF
CDR3 DNA: TGTGCCAGCAGTTCGGCAGGGGGCGAGGGTAGAGATACGCAGTATTTT
V gene: TRBV6-6
J gene: TRBJ2-3
D gene: TRBD1
clone size: -

CDR3 protein: CASSFDRRALNTEAFF
CDR3 DNA: TGTGCCAGCAGCTTCGACCGGAGGGCTTTGAACACTGAAGCTTTCTTT
V gene: TRBV7-9
J gene: TRBJ1-1
D gene: -
clone size: -

CDR3 protein: CATRTTPYSNQPQHF
CDR3 DNA: TGTGCCACCAGGACAACTCCGTATAGCAATCAGCCCCAGCATTTT
V gene: TRBV6-5
J gene: TRBJ1-5
D gene: -
clone size: -

CDR3 protein: CASSQVNRGRPQYF
CDR3 DNA: TGTGCCAGCAGCCAAGTTAACAGGGGGAGGCCCCAGTACTTC
V gene: TRBV14
J gene: TRBJ2-5
D gene: TRBD1
clone size: -

CDR3 protein: CASSPAGGRTDTQYF
CDR3 DNA: TGTGCCAGCAGCCCGGCGGGGGGGCGCACAGATACGCAGTATTTT
V gene: TRBV7-3
J gene: TRBJ2-3
D gene: TRBD2
clone size: once

CDR3 protein: CASSPPGTGGRSGYTF
CDR3 DNA: TGTGCCAGCTCACCACCGGGGACAGGGGGCCGTAGTGGCTACACCTTC
V gene: TRBV18
J gene: TRBJ1-2
D gene: TRBD1
clone size: -

CDR3 protein: CASSLLRGRSPLHF
CDR3 DNA: TGTGCCAGCAGCCTACTCAGGGGGCGTTCACCCCTCCACTTT
V gene: TRBV6-5
J gene: TRBJ1-6
D gene: TRBD1
clone size: -

CDR3 protein: CASLQGPPGNQPQHF
CDR3 DNA: TGTGCCAGCCTACAGGGCCCTCCGGGCAATCAGCCCCAGCATTTT
V gene: TRBV2
J gene: TRBJ1-5
D gene: -
clone size: -

CDR3 protein: CASSAQTGVEQYF
CDR3 DNA: TGCGCCAGCAGTGCCCAAACAGGGGTCGAGCAGTACTTC
V gene: TRBV10-1
J gene: TRBJ2-7
D gene: TRBD1
clone size: -

CDR3 protein: CASSALNVLTF
CDR3 DNA: TGTGCCAGCAGCGCCCTCAACGTCCTGACTTTC
V gene: TRBV9
J gene: TRBJ2-6
D gene: -
clone size: -

CDR3 protein: CASSQVGSLAPNEQYF
CDR3 DNA: TGCGCCAGCAGCCAAGTAGGGAGTCTAGCCCCTAACGAGCAGTACTTC
V gene: TRBV4-1
J gene: TRBJ2-7
D gene: -
clone size: -

CDR3 protein: CASSMTGQGAYGYTF
CDR3 DNA: TGTGCCAGTAGTATGACGGGACAGGGGGCATATGGCTACACCTTC
V gene: TRBV19
J gene: TRBJ1-2
D gene: TRBD1
clone size: few

CDR3 protein: CASSESHVETQYF
CDR3 DNA: TGCGCCAGCAGTGAGTCTCATGTGGAGACCCAGTACTTC
V gene: TRBV10-1
J gene: TRBJ2-5
D gene: -
clone size: -

CDR3 protein: CASSADVGVFPYEQYF
CDR3 DNA: TGTGCCAGCAGCGCGGACGTAGGGGTCTTCCCCTACGAGCAGTACTTC
V gene: TRBV7-9
J gene: TRBJ2-7
D gene: -
clone size: -

CDR3 protein: CASSPTPGVGNTIYF
CDR3 DNA: TGTGCCAGCTCACCTACTCCAGGGGTCGGAAACACCATATATTTT
V gene: TRBV18
J gene: TRBJ1-3
D gene: -
clone size: -

CDR3 protein: CASSLGGTAYEQYF
CDR3 DNA: TGTGCCAGCAGCTTAGGCGGGACGGCCTACGAGCAGTACTTC
V gene: TRBV11-2
J gene: TRBJ2-7
D gene: -
clone size: -

CDR3 protein: CASRSGRPYMNTEAFF
CDR3 DNA: TGTGCCAGCAGGTCAGGGCGGCCCTACATGAACACTGAAGCTTTCTTT
V gene: TRBV13
J gene: TRBJ1-1
D gene: -
clone size: -

CDR3 protein: CASSVLAGFTDTQYF
CDR3 DNA: TGTGCCAGCAGCGTACTAGCGGGATTCACAGATACGCAGTATTTT
V gene: TRBV9
J gene: TRBJ2-3
D gene: TRBD2
clone size: -

CDR3 protein: CASSLVGAGLDTQYF
CDR3 DNA: TGTGCCAGCAGCTTGGTCGGGGCGGGGCTAGATACGCAGTATTTT
V gene: TRBV7-3
J gene: TRBJ2-3
D gene: -
clone size: -

CDR3 protein: CASSSGAVETQYF
CDR3 DNA: TGTGCCAGCAGCTCAGGGGCGGTGGAGACCCAGTACTTC
V gene: TRBV11-3
J gene: TRBJ2-5
D gene: -
clone size: -

CDR3 protein: CASSSRGGASYNEQFF
CDR3 DNA: TGTGCCAGCAGCTCCCGCGGGGGGGCCTCCTACAATGAGCAGTTCTTC
V gene: TRBV11-3
J gene: TRBJ2-1
D gene: TRBD2
clone size: -

CDR3 protein: CASSSGGLETDTQYF
CDR3 DNA: TGTGCCAGCAGCTCAGGGGGACTAGAGACAGATACGCAGTATTTT
V gene: TRBV2
J gene: TRBJ2-3
D gene: -
clone size: -

CDR3 protein: CASSLCTMRSSHSGNTIYF
CDR3 DNA: TGTGCCAGCAGCTTATGCACAATGAGGAGCAGCCACTCTGGAAACACCATATATTTT
V gene: TRBV7-6
J gene: TRBJ1-3
D gene: -
clone size: -

CDR3 protein: CASSLRLAGANNEQFF
CDR3 DNA: TGCGCCAGCAGCTTGAGACTAGCGGGAGCCAACAATGAGCAGTTCTTC
V gene: TRBV5-1
J gene: TRBJ2-1
D gene: TRBD2
clone size: -

CDR3 protein: CASRTGRYGYTF
CDR3 DNA: TGTGCCAGCAGGACAGGTCGCTATGGCTACACCTTC
V gene: TRBV2
J gene: TRBJ1-2
D gene: -
clone size: -

CDR3 protein: CASSQTMNGNTIYF
CDR3 DNA: TGCGCCAGCAGCCAAACAATGAACGGAAACACCATATATTTT
V gene: TRBV5-1
J gene: TRBJ1-3
D gene: -
clone size: -

CDR3 protein: CSVPTPSREDDEQYF
CDR3 DNA: TGCAGCGTTCCGACCCCTTCGCGGGAGGACGACGAGCAGTACTTC
V gene: TRBV29-1
J gene: TRBJ2-7
D gene: TRBD2
clone size: -

CDR3 protein: CASSVGQSMGYTF
CDR3 DNA: TGTGCCAGCAGCGTAGGACAGTCTATGGGCTACACCTTC
V gene: TRBV9
J gene: TRBJ1-2
D gene: -
clone size: -

CDR3 protein: CASSLRTLGGSSYEQYF
CDR3 DNA: TGTGCCAGCAGTCTCCGCACTCTGGGGGGGAGCTCCTACGAGCAGTACTTC
V gene: TRBV28
J gene: TRBJ2-7
D gene: TRBD2
clone size: -

CDR3 protein: CASSIAGTGGGDEQFF
CDR3 DNA: TGCGCCAGCAGCATAGCCGGGACAGGGGGCGGAGATGAGCAGTTCTTC
V gene: TRBV5-1
J gene: TRBJ2-1
D gene: TRBD1
clone size: -

CDR3 protein: CASRGVGDREHNEQFF
CDR3 DNA: TGTGCCAGTAGGGGTGTTGGGGACAGGGAACACAATGAGCAGTTCTTC
V gene: TRBV19
J gene: TRBJ2-1
D gene: TRBD1
clone size: -

CDR3 protein: CASSSYLGGAHSYNEQFF
CDR3 DNA: TGCGCCAGCAGCTCCTATTTGGGGGGGGCTCACTCCTACAATGAGCAGTTCTTC
V gene: TRBV4-1
J gene: TRBJ2-1
D gene: -
clone size: -

CDR3 protein: CASSYLAGQAYEQYF
CDR3 DNA: TGTGCCAGCAGCTACCTAGCGGGTCAAGCCTACGAGCAGTACTTC
V gene: TRBV11-1
J gene: TRBJ2-7
D gene: TRBD2
clone size: -

CDR3 protein: CASSLGTRDIQYF
CDR3 DNA: TGCGCCAGCAGCTTGGGGACAAGGGACATTCAGTACTTC
V gene: TRBV5-1
J gene: TRBJ2-4
D gene: -
clone size: once

CDR3 protein: CAIRQITNTGELFF
CDR3 DNA: TGTGCCATAAGACAAATTACGAACACCGGGGAGCTGTTTTTT
V gene: TRBV10-3
J gene: TRBJ2-2
D gene: -
clone size: -

CDR3 protein: CASTKSGIAGELFF
CDR3 DNA: TGTGCCAGCACCAAAAGCGGGATCGCCGGGGAGCTGTTTTTT
V gene: TRBV2
J gene: TRBJ2-2
D gene: TRBD2
clone size: -

CDR3 protein: CASSFPPPLAGENEQFF
CDR3 DNA: TGTGCCAGCAGCTTCCCCCCTCCACTAGCGGGAGAGAATGAGCAGTTCTTC
V gene: TRBV7-9
J gene: TRBJ2-1
D gene: TRBD2
clone size: -

CDR3 protein: CASSLVASGGPGETQYF
CDR3 DNA: TGCGCCAGCAGCTTGGTCGCTAGCGGGGGACCTGGGGAGACCCAGTACTTC
V gene: TRBV5-1
J gene: TRBJ2-5
D gene: TRBD2
clone size: -

CDR3 protein: CASSEIGEYGEAFF
CDR3 DNA: TGTGCCAGCAGCGAGATCGGGGAGTACGGTGAAGCTTTCTTT
V gene: TRBV6-1
J gene: TRBJ1-1
D gene: -
clone size: few

CDR3 protein: CSVVAYRSAGGLIGREQYF
CDR3 DNA: TGCAGCGTTGTCGCGTATCGATCAGCGGGAGGGCTAATAGGTCGCGAGCAGTACTTC
V gene: TRBV29-1
J gene: TRBJ2-7
D gene: TRBD2
clone size: -

CDR3 protein: CASLSLRDSNSGANVLTF
CDR3 DNA: TGTGCCAGTTTGTCTCTCCGGGACAGCAACTCTGGGGCCAACGTCCTGACTTTC
V gene: TRBV19
J gene: TRBJ2-6
D gene: TRBD1
clone size: -

CDR3 protein: CASSMGTGIYGYTF
CDR3 DNA: TGTGCCAGTAGTATGGGGACAGGAATTTATGGCTACACCTTC
V gene: TRBV19
J gene: TRBJ1-2
D gene: TRBD1
clone size: -

CDR3 protein: CASSQRVRGGRGNQPQHF
CDR3 DNA: TGCGCCAGCAGTCAAAGGGTTAGGGGGGGGCGAGGCAATCAGCCCCAGCATTTT
V gene: TRBV23-1
J gene: TRBJ1-5
D gene: -
clone size: -

CDR3 protein: CATMNRNRTQYF
CDR3 DNA: TGTGCCACCATGAACAGGAATAGGACCCAGTACTTC
V gene: TRBV15
J gene: TRBJ2-5
D gene: -
clone size: -

CDR3 protein: CASRRRGADTQYF
CDR3 DNA: TGTGCCAGCAGGCGTCGGGGGGCAGATACGCAGTATTTT
V gene: TRBV5-5
J gene: TRBJ2-3
D gene: TRBD2
clone size: -

CDR3 protein: CASSKTRLADYEQYF
CDR3 DNA: TGTGCCAGTAGTAAAACGCGACTAGCGGACTACGAGCAGTACTTC
V gene: TRBV19
J gene: TRBJ2-7
D gene: TRBD2
clone size: -

CDR3 protein: CASISGYEQYF
CDR3 DNA: TGTGCCAGCATTAGCGGCTACGAGCAGTACTTC
V gene: TRBV2
J gene: TRBJ2-7
D gene: -
clone size: -

CDR3 protein: CASSFGQGLSPLHF
CDR3 DNA: TGTGCCAGCAGCTTTGGGCAGGGGTTATCACCCCTCCACTTT
V gene: TRBV7-2
J gene: TRBJ1-6
D gene: -
clone size: -

CDR3 protein: CASSPEAGGPGEQYF
CDR3 DNA: TGCGCCAGCAGCCCGGAGGCGGGAGGGCCGGGGGAGCAGTACTTC
V gene: TRBV5-1
J gene: TRBJ2-7
D gene: TRBD2
clone size: -